This T cell receptor (beta chain) appears in the sequencing data of a study of cytomegalovirus exposure and HLA in healthy donors. Study at large: A prior study identified approximately 110 million unique TCR beta sequences from 200 million or so T cells. Study results and limitations: Overall, approximately 150 TCR beta chains were annotated as cytomegalovirus-associated.

PCR employed 60 Vbeta and 13 Jbeta primers. Sequenced by immunoSEQ multiplex PCR; TCRdb stores in-frame clones only, minus some. This sample yields 120,000 or so clones, of which roughly a tenth are seen a single time; approximately 4.4% belongs to the top ten. Germline CDR1 and CDR2: SEHNR and FQNEAQ (reference sequence). CDR3 length: 14 residues. Trimming cost V 3 bases and J 7 bases, with 12 bases left between them. This clone was detected a few times. Its specificity is not known. The V call is TRBV7-9, the J call TRBJ2-2, with TRBD2 as a possible D gene (5 bases). This clonotype was sampled from a woman between 18 and 29 years old in good health and CMV-seropositive. What was sequenced was PBMCs. CDR3 sequence reads: CASSFREQGGELFF. The CDR3 DNA sequence: TGTGCCAGCAGCTTTAGGGAGCAAGGCGGGGAGCTGTTTTTT.